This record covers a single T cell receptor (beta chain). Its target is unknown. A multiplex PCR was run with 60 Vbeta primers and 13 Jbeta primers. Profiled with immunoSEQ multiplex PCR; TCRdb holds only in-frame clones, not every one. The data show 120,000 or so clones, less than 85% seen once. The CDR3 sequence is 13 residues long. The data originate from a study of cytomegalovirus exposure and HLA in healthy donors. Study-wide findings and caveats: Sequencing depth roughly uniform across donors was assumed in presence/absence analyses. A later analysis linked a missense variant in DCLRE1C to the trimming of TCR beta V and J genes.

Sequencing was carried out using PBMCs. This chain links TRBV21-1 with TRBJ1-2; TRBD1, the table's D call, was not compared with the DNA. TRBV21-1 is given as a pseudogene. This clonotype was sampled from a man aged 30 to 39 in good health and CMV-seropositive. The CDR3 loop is CASSRSGDYGYTF. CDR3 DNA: TGTGCCAGCAGCAGATCAGGGGACTATGGCTACACCTTC.